Listed here are 6 T cell receptor beta chains from one sample, sequenced in a study of T cell responses to AZD1222 COVID-19 vaccine. The assay was immunoSEQ multiplex PCR, and TCRdb's table has in-frame clones only and misses some. Here the sample spans 150,000 or so clones, around 90% being singletons. The source was peripheral blood, collected on day 0 of AZD1222 vaccination. The receptor set was obtained from an adult in good health.

V and J are TRBV12-3 or TRBV12-4 and TRBJ2-7; D is unclear. Trimming removed 6 bases from V and 2 bases from J, with 8 bases in between. The CDR3 covers 12 residues. The CDR3 spells CASRGRTYEQYF. CDR3 nucleotide sequence: TGTGCCAGCAGAGGTCGTACCTACGAGCAGTACTTC.

The chain recombines TRBV30 with TRBJ2-1; no clear D gene. The V gene lost 8 bases and the J gene lost 1 base, with 9 bases spanning the gap. This CDR3 has 12 residues. Germline CDR1 is GTSNPN and CDR2 is SVGIG (reference sequence). The CDR3 DNA reads as TGTGCCGGAAAAGGGTCCTACAATGAGCAGTTCTTC. This codes for CAGKGSYNEQFF.

V gene TRBV28 combines with J gene TRBJ1-1, with TRBD1 as a possible D gene (5 bases). Germline CDR1 MDHEN, CDR2 SYDVKM. The V end was cut by 3 bases, the J end by 11 bases, with 13 bases between. This CDR3 has 12 amino acids. CDR3 protein: CASSLGGFLAFF. CDR3 nucleotide sequence: TGTGCCAGCAGTTTGGGGGGGTTCTTGGCTTTCTTT.

The chain uses TRBV24-1 and TRBJ2-1; 15 nucleotides align to TRBD2. V was pared by 4 bases and J by 7 bases, with 16 bases of the junction left unmatched. The germline V gene has CDR1 KGHDR and CDR2 SFDVKD. CDR3 size: 20 residues. The DNA of the CDR3 is TGTGCCACCAGTGACAGGGGACTAGCGGGAGGACCTACCTTGGGGAATGAGCAGTTCTTC. Translation gives CATSDRGLAGGPTLGNEQFF.

CDR3: CASSFVNRGAGYTF. DNA of the CDR3: TGTGCCAGCAGTTTCGTCAACAGGGGGGCTGGCTACACCTTC. The gene calls are TRBV28 and TRBJ1-2; 8 positions match TRBD1. CDR3 length equals 14 residues. Germline loops: CDR1 MDHEN, CDR2 SYDVKM. V lost 3 bases and J lost 7; bases outside the gene matches: 7.

The chain's CDR3 is CASSQSNRGNTQYF. The CDR3 nucleotides read TGTGCCAGCAGCCAATCCAACAGGGGAAATACGCAGTATTTT. V is TRBV3-1 (or the pseudogene TRBV3-2) and J is TRBJ2-3; 7 nucleotides align to TRBD1. Per the germline V gene, CDR1 is LGHDT and CDR2 is YNNKEL (reference sequence). The CDR3 is made up of 14 amino acids. J gave up 7 bases and V 2 bases, and 6 bases lay outside the gene matches.